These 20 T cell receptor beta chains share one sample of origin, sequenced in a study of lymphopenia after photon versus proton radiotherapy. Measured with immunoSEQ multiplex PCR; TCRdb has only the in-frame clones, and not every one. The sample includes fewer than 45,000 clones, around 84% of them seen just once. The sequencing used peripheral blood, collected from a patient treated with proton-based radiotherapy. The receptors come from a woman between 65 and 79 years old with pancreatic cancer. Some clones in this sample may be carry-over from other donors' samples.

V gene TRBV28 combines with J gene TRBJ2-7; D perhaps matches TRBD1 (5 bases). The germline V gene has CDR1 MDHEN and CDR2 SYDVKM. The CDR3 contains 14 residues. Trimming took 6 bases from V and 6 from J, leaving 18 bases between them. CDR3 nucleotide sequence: TGTGCCAGCAGCCCAGGGCAGGGTGAGGTCGAGCAGTACTTC. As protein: CASSPGQGEVEQYF. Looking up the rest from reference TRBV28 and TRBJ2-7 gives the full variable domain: DVKVTQSSRYLVKRTGEKVFLECVQDMDHENMFWYRQDPGLGLRLIYFSYDVKMKEKGDIPEGYSVSREKKERFSLILESASTNQTSMYLCASSPGQGEVEQYFGPGTRLTVT.

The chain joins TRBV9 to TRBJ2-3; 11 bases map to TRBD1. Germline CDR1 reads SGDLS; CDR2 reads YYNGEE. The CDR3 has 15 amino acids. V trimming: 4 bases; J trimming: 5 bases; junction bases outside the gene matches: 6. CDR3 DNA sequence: TGTGCCAGCAGCCCGTGGGACAGGGGGGGAGATACGCAGTATTTT. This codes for CASSPWDRGGDTQYF.

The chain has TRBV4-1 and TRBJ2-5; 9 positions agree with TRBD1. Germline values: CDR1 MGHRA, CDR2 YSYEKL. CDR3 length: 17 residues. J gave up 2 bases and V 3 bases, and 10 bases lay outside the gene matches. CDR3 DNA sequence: TGCGCCAGCAGCCAGGGGCTCGGGACAGGGAGGCAAGAGACCCAGTACTTC. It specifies CASSQGLGTGRQETQYF.

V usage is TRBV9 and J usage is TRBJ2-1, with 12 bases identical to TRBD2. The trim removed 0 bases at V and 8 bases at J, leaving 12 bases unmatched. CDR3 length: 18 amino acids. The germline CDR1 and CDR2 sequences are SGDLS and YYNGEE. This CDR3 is CASSVGAPGLAGSDEQFF. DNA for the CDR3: TGTGCCAGCAGCGTAGGAGCTCCGGGACTAGCGGGCAGCGATGAGCAGTTCTTC. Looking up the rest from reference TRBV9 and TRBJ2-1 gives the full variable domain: DSGVTQTPKHLITATGQRVTLRCSPRSGDLSVYWYQQSLDQGLQFLIQYYNGEERAKGNILERFSAQQFPDLHSELNLSSLELGDSALYFCASSVGAPGLAGSDEQFFGPGTRLTVL.

This chain's CDR3 is CASRAGIWGTEAFF. The CDR3 DNA sequence: TGTGCCAGCAGAGCAGGGATCTGGGGCACTGAAGCTTTCTTT. The gene calls are TRBV6-6 and TRBJ1-1; a weak D match, TRBD1 (5 bases). The germline CDR1 and CDR2 sequences are MNHNY and SVGAGI (reference sequence). The CDR3 totals 14 residues. V lost 6 bases, J lost 4 bases, and 15 bases lay in between.

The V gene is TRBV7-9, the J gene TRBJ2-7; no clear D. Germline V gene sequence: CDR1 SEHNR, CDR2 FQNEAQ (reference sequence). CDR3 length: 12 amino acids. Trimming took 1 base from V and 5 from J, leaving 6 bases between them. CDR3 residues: CASSLVGNEQYF. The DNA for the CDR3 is TGTGCCAGCAGCTTAGTAGGGAACGAGCAGTACTTC.

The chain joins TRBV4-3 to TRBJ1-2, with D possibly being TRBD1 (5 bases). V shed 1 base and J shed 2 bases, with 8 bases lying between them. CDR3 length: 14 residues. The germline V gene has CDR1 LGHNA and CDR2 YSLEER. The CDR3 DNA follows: TGCGCCAGCAGCCAAGGTAGACAGAACTATGGCTACACCTTC. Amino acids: CASSQGRQNYGYTF.

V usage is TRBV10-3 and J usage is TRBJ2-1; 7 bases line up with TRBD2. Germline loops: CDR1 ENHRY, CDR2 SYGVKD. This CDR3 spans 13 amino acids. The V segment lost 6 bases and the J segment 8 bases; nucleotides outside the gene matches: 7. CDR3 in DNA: TGTGCCATCAGGATGGGAGGGCGCGATGAGCAGTTCTTC. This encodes CAIRMGGRDEQFF.

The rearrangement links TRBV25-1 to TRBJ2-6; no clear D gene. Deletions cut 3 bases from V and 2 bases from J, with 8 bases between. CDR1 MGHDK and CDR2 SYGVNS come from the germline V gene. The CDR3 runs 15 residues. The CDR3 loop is CASSDTIAGANVLTF. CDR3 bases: TGTGCCAGCAGTGATACTATTGCTGGGGCCAACGTCCTGACTTTC. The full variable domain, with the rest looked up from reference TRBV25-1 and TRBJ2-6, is EADIYQTPRYLVIGTGKKITLECSQTMGHDKMYWYQQDPGMELHLIHYSYGVNSTEKGDLSSESTVSRIRTEHFPLTLESARPSHTSQYLCASSDTIAGANVLTFGAGSRLTVL.

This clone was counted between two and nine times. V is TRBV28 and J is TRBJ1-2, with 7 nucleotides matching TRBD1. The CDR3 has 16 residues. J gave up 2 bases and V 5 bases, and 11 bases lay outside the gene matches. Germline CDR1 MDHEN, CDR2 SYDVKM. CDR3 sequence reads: CASSMLTGLSNYGYTF. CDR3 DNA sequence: TGTGCCAGCAGTATGCTGACAGGGTTAAGCAACTATGGCTACACCTTC.

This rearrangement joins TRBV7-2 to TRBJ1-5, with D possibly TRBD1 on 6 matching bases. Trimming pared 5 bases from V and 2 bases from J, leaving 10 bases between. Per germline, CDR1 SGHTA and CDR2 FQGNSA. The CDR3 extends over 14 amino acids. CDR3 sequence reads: CASSPRTGNQPQHF. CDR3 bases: TGTGCCAGCAGCCCCCGGACAGGCAATCAGCCCCAGCATTTT.

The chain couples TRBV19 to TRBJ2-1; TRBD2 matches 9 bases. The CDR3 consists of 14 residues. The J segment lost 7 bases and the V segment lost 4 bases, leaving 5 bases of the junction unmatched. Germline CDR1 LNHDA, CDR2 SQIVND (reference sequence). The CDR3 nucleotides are TGTGCCAGTAGTAAGTTTAGCGGGAGTAATGAGCAGTTCTTC. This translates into CASSKFSGSNEQFF.

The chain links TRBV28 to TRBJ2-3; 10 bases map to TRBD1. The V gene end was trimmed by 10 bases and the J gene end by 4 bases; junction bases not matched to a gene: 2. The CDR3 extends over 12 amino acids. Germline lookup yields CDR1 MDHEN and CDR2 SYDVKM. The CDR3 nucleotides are TGTGCCATCGGACAGGGGGCAGATACGCAGTATTTT. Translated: CAIGQGADTQYF.

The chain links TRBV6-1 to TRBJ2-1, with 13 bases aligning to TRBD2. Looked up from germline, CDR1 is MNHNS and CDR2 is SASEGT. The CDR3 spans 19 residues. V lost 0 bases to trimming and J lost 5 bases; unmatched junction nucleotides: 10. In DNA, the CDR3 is TGTGCCAGCAGTGAAGCTACTAGCGGGAGGGCCGCTGTAAACAATGAGCAGTTCTTC. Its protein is CASSEATSGRAAVNNEQFF.

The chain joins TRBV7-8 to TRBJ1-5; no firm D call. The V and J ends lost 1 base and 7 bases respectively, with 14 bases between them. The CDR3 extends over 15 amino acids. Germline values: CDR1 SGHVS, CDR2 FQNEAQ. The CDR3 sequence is CASSLGVRSIQPQHF. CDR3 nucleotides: TGTGCCAGCAGCTTAGGAGTGCGCAGTATACAGCCCCAGCATTTT.

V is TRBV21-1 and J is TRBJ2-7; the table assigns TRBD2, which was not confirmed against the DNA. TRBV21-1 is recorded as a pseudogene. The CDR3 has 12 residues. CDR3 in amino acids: CASSKSGNEQYF. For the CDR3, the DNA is TGTGCCAGCAGCAAATCGGGGAACGAGCAGTACTTC.

CDR3 bases: TGTGCCAGCAGTTTTAGGGACACCATAGCCGGAACAGATACGCAGTATTTT. Translation: CASSFRDTIAGTDTQYF. J is TRBJ2-3 and V is TRBV28, with D perhaps matching TRBD1 (6 bases). This CDR3 is built from 17 residues. The germline V and J ends were trimmed by 3 bases and 3 bases, with 19 bases remaining between them. The germline V gene encodes CDR1 MDHEN and CDR2 SYDVKM.

The CDR3 loop reads CASSIRDFNQPQHF. CDR3 bases: TGTGCCAGTAGTATAAGGGATTTCAATCAGCCCCAGCATTTT. This chain uses TRBV19 with TRBJ1-5, with D unclear. Germline lookup yields CDR1 LNHDA and CDR2 SQIVND (reference sequence). This CDR3 has 14 amino acids. Trimming took 2 bases from V and 3 from J, leaving 8 bases between them.

CDR3 bases: TGTGCCAGCAGTTCCGCGACAGGGACGTATAGCAATCAGCCCCAGCATTTT. It translates to CASSSATGTYSNQPQHF. The rearrangement uses TRBV27 and TRBJ1-5, with TRBD1 identical over 7 bases. The CDR3 loop spans 17 amino acids. The germline gives CDR1 MNHEY, CDR2 SMNVEV (reference sequence). Trimming at V came to 4 bases and at J to 0 bases, leaving 9 bases not matched to a gene.

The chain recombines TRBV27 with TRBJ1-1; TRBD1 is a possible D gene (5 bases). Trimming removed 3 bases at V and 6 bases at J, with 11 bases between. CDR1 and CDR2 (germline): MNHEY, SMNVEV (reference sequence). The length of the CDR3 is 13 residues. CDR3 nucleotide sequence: TGTGCCAGCAGTTTGCGGCAGGGCGCTGAAGCTTTCTTT. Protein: CASSLRQGAEAFF.